These T cell receptor beta chains were read from a single sample in a study of blood T cell repertoires in COVID-19. Some clones are missing from TCRdb's copy, which holds only in-frame ones; the method was immunoSEQ multiplex PCR. The sample includes some 96,000 clones, approximately 90% of them seen just once. Material for sequencing was peripheral blood. The origin of the receptors is a man aged 60 to 69 with acute or convalescent COVID-19. CDR3s include the opening cysteine and the closing phenylalanine or tryptophan. A D gene is named only where the DNA matches it firmly. Size tells how often a clone was seen (once, few, many) or the class of an expanded clone, and some rows leave it out.

CDR3 DNA,CDR3 protein,V gene,clone size,D gene,J gene
TGTGCCAGCAGCTTAGATCTCGAGCAGTACTTC,CASSLDLEQYF,TRBV7-9,.,.,TRBJ2-7
TGTGCCAGCAGCCTACAGGGTTTGGGGCAGCCCCAGCATTTT,CASSLQGLGQPQHF,TRBV2,.,.,TRBJ1-5
TGTGCCAGCAGCACAGGAAAGGGATCCTACGAGCAGTACTTC,CASSTGKGSYEQYF,TRBV9,.,.,TRBJ2-7
TGCGCCAGCAGCTTGACGGGTAATAGCAATCAGCCCCAGCATTTT,CASSLTGNSNQPQHF,TRBV5-1,.,.,TRBJ1-5
TGTGCCAGCTCCCCCCAGGAAGGCCCGAATGAAAAACTGTTTTTT,CASSPQEGPNEKLFF,TRBV18,.,.,TRBJ1-4
TGTGCCAGCAGCTTATCGGACTCTTCGGGCTACACCTTC,CASSLSDSSGYTF,TRBV7-2,.,.,TRBJ1-2
TGCGCCAGCAGCTTCGGAGAGACCCAGTACTTC,CASSFGETQYF,TRBV5-1,.,.,TRBJ2-5
TGTGCCAGCAGCGTGGCAGGGGGGCATAATGAAAAACTGTTTTTT,CASSVAGGHNEKLFF,TRBV7-9,.,TRBD1,TRBJ1-4
TGTGCCAGCAGCCAAGTAGAGGCAGCAGGAAACACCATATATTTT,CASSQVEAAGNTIYF,TRBV3-1/TRBV3-2,.,.,TRBJ1-3
TGTGCCAGCTCATCCTTGGCGGCTAGCACAGATACGCAGTATTTT,CASSSLAASTDTQYF,TRBV18,.,.,TRBJ2-3
TGTGCCAGTAGTCCCAGGGGAGACATTCAGTACTTC,CASSPRGDIQYF,TRBV19,.,.,TRBJ2-4
TGTGCCAGCAGCGTAGACAGCGGGAGCACCGGGGAGCTGTTTTTT,CASSVDSGSTGELFF,TRBV9,.,TRBD2,TRBJ2-2
TGTGCCAGCTCACGGGAAGCGGGGGGATACCAAGAGACCCAGTACTTC,CASSREAGGYQETQYF,TRBV18,once,TRBD2,TRBJ2-5
TGTGCCAGCAGCCCGGGGACTAGCGGGGGAGGTGGAGAGACCCAGTACTTC,CASSPGTSGGGGETQYF,TRBV7-7,.,TRBD2,TRBJ2-5
TGTGCCAGCAGCCGACAGGGATCCTATGGCTACACCTTC,CASSRQGSYGYTF,TRBV6-5,.,TRBD1,TRBJ1-2
TGTGCCAGCAGCTCTCGGGACAGGGGGCGCAGCACAGATACGCAGTATTTT,CASSSRDRGRSTDTQYF,TRBV5-5,.,TRBD1,TRBJ2-3
TGTGCCAGCTCACCGATGCCCGCCGAGGTCCCTTCTAGCAATCAGCCCCAGCATTTT,CASSPMPAEVPSSNQPQHF,TRBV18,.,.,TRBJ1-5
TGCGCCAGCAGCCCGCCGGGCTGGCGGGGGCCCCAAGAGACCCAGTACTTC,CASSPPGWRGPQETQYF,TRBV5-1,.,.,TRBJ2-5
TGTGCCAGCAGTCTCGGGGTGAACACTGAAGCTTTCTTT,CASSLGVNTEAFF,TRBV6-5,.,.,TRBJ1-1
TGCGCCAGCAGCGCCGGGACACGTCTCGATGAGCAGTTCTTC,CASSAGTRLDEQFF,TRBV5-1,.,.,TRBJ2-1
TGTGCCAGCAGCACCGACAGGGGATTTTGTCAGCCCCAGCATTTT,CASSTDRGFCQPQHF,TRBV21-1,.,.,TRBJ1-5
TGCGCCAGCAGCTTAAACCCCCCCACGGGTGGGAACACTGAAGCTTTCTTT,CASSLNPPTGGNTEAFF,TRBV5-1,.,.,TRBJ1-1
TGCAGCGTTTGGGACAGTCCGAGCTCCTACGAGCAGTACTTC,CSVWDSPSSYEQYF,TRBV29-1,.,TRBD1,TRBJ2-7
TGTGCCAGCTCGGAAGGGACAGACACAGATACGCAGTATTTT,CASSEGTDTDTQYF,TRBV18,once,TRBD1,TRBJ2-3